This note documents a single T cell receptor beta chain sequence. No antigen is known for it. This sample stems from a study of PD-1 blockade in classical Hodgkin lymphoma. The wider study: Intravenous nivolumab at 3 mg/kg was given to patients every 2 weeks.

Sequenced by immunoSEQ multiplex PCR; TCRdb stores in-frame clones only, minus some. Of approximately 9,700 clones in the sample, over 80% were seen once. Unmatched junction bases numbered 7, after V lost 7 bases and J lost 6 bases. The CDR3 is 13 amino acids. CDR1 is MGHDK and CDR2 is SYGVNS in the germline V gene. General study points: Complete responders entered with baseline diversity on par with newly diagnosed patients, the results showed. Any patient who commenced nivolumab under 1 year after ASCT was excluded. A significant rise in TCR diversity was seen by C4D1 for CD4+ cells but not for CD8+ cells.

Noted time point: cycle 4 day 1 (C4D1), after less than seven weeks of nivolumab. Brentuximab vedotin exposure varied, and every patient relapsed after autologous stem cell transplantation. This chain connects TRBV25-1 to TRBJ2-7; 9 bases fit TRBD1. The sequence was collected from a human donor with classical Hodgkin lymphoma. Sample: peripheral blood mononuclear cells (PBMCs), taken before the fourth cycle of nivolumab. The CDR3 reads CASTLTGGAEQYF. CDR3 DNA sequence: TGTGCCAGCACCTTGACAGGGGGAGCCGAGCAGTACTTC.